This is a list of T cell receptor beta chains from one sample in a study of blood T cell repertoires in COVID-19. The data were produced by immunoSEQ multiplex PCR, yet TCRdb's version contains in-frame clones alone and is incomplete. This sample has over 75,000 clones, with nearly 90% found just once. The sample consisted of peripheral blood. These receptors originate from a woman aged 80 or over with active COVID-19. CDR3s include the opening cysteine and the closing phenylalanine or tryptophan. A D gene is named only where the DNA matches it firmly. Clone size is given for some rows only: seen once, a few or many times, or a class if the clone is expanded.

D gene	V gene	J gene	clone size	CDR3 protein	CDR3 DNA
TRBD2	TRBV10-3	TRBJ2-1	.	CAISTGLAGSEQFF	TGTGCCATCTCCACGGGACTAGCGGGATCAGAGCAGTTCTTC
TRBD2	TRBV14	TRBJ2-7	.	CASRGGLAGVSYEQYF	TGTGCCAGCAGGGGGGGACTAGCGGGAGTGTCCTACGAGCAGTACTTC
.	TRBV28	TRBJ2-5	.	CASSLSQGRETQYF	TGTGCCAGCAGCTTATCGCAGGGGCGCGAGACCCAGTACTTC
.	TRBV28	TRBJ2-7	.	CASSSYYEQYF	TGTGCCAGCAGTTCCTACTACGAGCAGTACTTC
.	TRBV29-1	TRBJ1-5	.	CNKWVRRIIGNQPQHF	TGCAACAAATGGGTTCGGAGGATTATAGGCAATCAGCCCCAGCATTTT
TRBD2	TRBV20-1	TRBJ2-2	once	CSASPTSGRAGELFF	TGCAGTGCTAGTCCAACTAGCGGGAGAGCCGGGGAGCTGTTTTTT
.	TRBV6-5	TRBJ2-2	.	CASSWYRMTGELFF	TGTGCCAGCAGTTGGTACAGGATGACCGGGGAGCTGTTTTTT
TRBD1	TRBV4-1	TRBJ2-1	.	CASSQDRQGALNEQFF	TGCGCCAGCAGCCAAGATCGACAGGGGGCGCTGAATGAGCAGTTCTTC
TRBD1	TRBV28	TRBJ2-5	.	CASSNAGQGEETQYF	TGTGCCAGCAGTAACGCGGGACAGGGGGAAGAGACCCAGTACTTC
.	TRBV18	TRBJ2-7	.	CASSPRRDYEQYF	TGTGCCAGCTCACCACGGCGGGACTACGAGCAGTACTTC
TRBD1	TRBV28	TRBJ2-3	.	CASSFQRQGWDTQYF	TGTGCCAGCAGTTTCCAACGACAGGGGTGGGATACGCAGTATTTT
.	TRBV9	TRBJ1-5	.	CASSRGRSNQPQHF	TGTGCCAGCAGCAGAGGGCGCAGCAATCAGCCCCAGCATTTT
TRBD1	TRBV28	TRBJ2-6	.	CASTRPPAGGAGANVLTF	TGTGCCAGCACTCGACCCCCAGCAGGGGGAGCTGGGGCCAACGTCCTGACTTTC
TRBD1	TRBV12-3/TRBV12-4	TRBJ1-1	once	CASSQGAWTEAFF	TGTGCCAGCAGTCAGGGGGCCTGGACTGAAGCTTTCTTT
TRBD1	TRBV5-4	TRBJ1-2	.	CASSLQAQGALGYTF	TGTGCCAGCAGCCTTCAGGCACAGGGGGCTCTTGGCTACACCTTC
TRBD1	TRBV27	TRBJ1-2	.	CASSYRTGGFYGYTF	TGTGCCAGCAGTTACCGGACAGGGGGCTTCTATGGCTACACCTTC
.	TRBV6-5	TRBJ2-7	.	CASSTRVRYEQYF	TGTGCCAGCAGCACGCGGGTGCGCTACGAGCAGTACTTC
TRBD2	TRBV5-5	TRBJ2-7	.	CASSLEGLAGIEQYF	TGTGCCAGCAGCTTAGAGGGACTAGCGGGAATCGAGCAGTACTTC
.	TRBV7-9	TRBJ2-4	.	CASSTIRGALAKNIQYF	TGTGCCAGCAGCACAATAAGGGGTGCTCTAGCCAAAAACATTCAGTACTTC
TRBD1	TRBV9	TRBJ1-5	.	CASSRGTGGTRSNQPQHF	TGTGCCAGCAGCAGAGGGACAGGGGGCACACGTAGCAATCAGCCCCAGCATTTT
TRBD1	TRBV24-1	TRBJ2-3	.	CATSDFPMATGHGTDTQYF	TGTGCCACCAGTGATTTCCCAATGGCGACAGGGCATGGCACAGATACGCAGTATTTT
.	TRBV2	TRBJ1-5	few	CASSEGGHRSNQPQHF	TGTGCCAGCAGTGAAGGGGGACACCGTAGCAATCAGCCCCAGCATTTT
.	TRBV6-1	TRBJ1-3	.	CASSDGYSGNTIYF	TGTGCCAGCAGTGACGGTTACTCTGGAAACACCATATATTTT
TRBD2	TRBV20-1	TRBJ2-5	once	CSASPGSGGETQYF	TGCAGTGCTAGTCCCGGGAGCGGGGGAGAGACCCAGTACTTC
TRBD1	TRBV28	TRBJ1-2	few	CASSSPQGWDGYTF	TGTGCCAGCAGTTCCCCACAGGGGTGGGATGGCTACACCTTC
TRBD1	TRBV27	TRBJ2-1	.	CASSLQGANYNEQFF	TGTGCCAGCAGTTTACAGGGGGCTAACTACAATGAGCAGTTCTTC
TRBD1	TRBV6-2/TRBV6-3	TRBJ1-5	.	CASSYPLDRGLSNQPQHF	TGTGCCAGCAGTTACCCTTTGGACAGGGGGTTGAGCAATCAGCCCCAGCATTTT
.	TRBV6-6	TRBJ1-5	.	CASSFVVQQVNQPQHF	TGTGCCAGCAGTTTCGTAGTCCAACAGGTCAATCAGCCCCAGCATTTT
TRBD1	TRBV24-1	TRBJ1-2	.	CATSDSGQDRPNYGYTF	TGTGCCACCAGTGATTCCGGACAGGACAGACCTAACTATGGCTACACCTTC
.	TRBV12-3/TRBV12-4	TRBJ2-7	.	CASSLAQPGEQYF	TGTGCCAGCAGTTTAGCGCAACCGGGTGAGCAGTACTTC
TRBD2	TRBV3-1/TRBV3-2	TRBJ2-1	.	CASSPSGTYNEQFF	TGTGCCAGCAGCCCGAGCGGGACCTACAATGAGCAGTTCTTC
.	TRBV5-1	TRBJ2-1	.	CASSLPAGSYNEQFF	TGCGCCAGCAGCTTGCCAGCAGGCTCCTACAATGAGCAGTTCTTC
TRBD1	TRBV18	TRBJ2-7	.	CASSATGGSVSYEQYF	TGTGCCAGCTCAGCTACAGGGGGTTCGGTATCCTACGAGCAGTACTTC
.	TRBV12-1	TRBJ2-1	.	CASSFGFTGLAVYTTYNEQFF	TGTGCCAGCAGCTTTGGTTTCACGGGACTAGCGGTTTATACGACCTACAATGAGCAGTTCTTC
.	TRBV27	TRBJ1-4	.	CASSGGGREKLFF	TGTGCCAGCAGTGGGGGGGGGCGTGAAAAACTGTTTTTT
.	TRBV12-3/TRBV12-4	TRBJ2-2	.	CASRARTGELFF	TGTGCCAGCAGAGCTAGGACCGGGGAGCTGTTTTTT
.	TRBV5-1	TRBJ2-2	.	CASSLVTGLAGELFF	TGCGCCAGCAGCTTGGTCACAGGGTTGGCCGGGGAGCTGTTTTTT